This T cell receptor beta chain is from a study of T cell repertoires in cytomegalovirus infection. Study context: Signatures in public TCR beta sequences pointed to both CMV infection and matching HLA type. Study results and caveats: Of the TCR beta families, the public ones yielded a cumulative frequency that identified carriers of CMV plus the relevant HLA. HLA-C-restricted CMV-specific TCR beta clonotypes were dominant in the ex vivo response.

TCRdb ran MiXCR on the reads and lists one entry per CDR3 protein. The table lists approximately 76,000 distinct CDR3 sequences, roughly 3.6% of them singletons. The ends lost 3 bases at V and 0 bases at J; junction bases unmatched: 10. The germline V gene encodes CDR1 MNHNS and CDR2 SASEGT. The CDR3 extends over 19 amino acids. This clonotype came up many times. Its antigen is not known. Sequenced: PBMCs. The V and J genes are TRBV6-1 and TRBJ1-6; 8 positions agree with TRBD1. This TCR derives from a human donor in good health (CMV status not recorded). Some clones in this sample may be carry-over from other donors' samples. The DNA for the CDR3 is TGTGCCAGCAGTGACTGGACAGGGAGAAAGAGCTCCTATAATTCACCCCTCCACTTT. This encodes CASSDWTGRKSSYNSPLHF.